This T cell receptor (beta chain) was recovered during a study of immune evolution from preneoplasia to lung adenocarcinoma. General observations from the study: Normal lung had the highest top T cell clone frequencies. Normal lung had highest clonality; later lesions appeared denser, more diverse.

Measured with immunoSEQ multiplex PCR; TCRdb has only the in-frame clones, and not every one. This table has 13,000 to 15,000 clones, roughly 80% appearing once. There are 13 residues in the CDR3. Germline V gives CDR1 SNHLY, CDR2 FYNNEI. Trimming left V 6 bases short and J 0 bases short, with 8 bases between. On this clone itself: Antigen unknown.

Two lung cancer pathologists independently confirmed each histologic diagnosis. Macro-dissection enriched premalignant or tumor cells before nucleic acid extraction. The TCR comes from a person in their 70s with lung adenocarcinoma. The chain couples TRBV2 to TRBJ1-1; a possible D gene is TRBD1 (6 bases). Sequenced material: FFPE minimally invasive lung adenocarcinoma tissue. The CDR3: CASRTGMNTEAFF. As DNA, the CDR3 is TGTGCCAGCAGAACAGGGATGAACACTGAAGCTTTCTTT.